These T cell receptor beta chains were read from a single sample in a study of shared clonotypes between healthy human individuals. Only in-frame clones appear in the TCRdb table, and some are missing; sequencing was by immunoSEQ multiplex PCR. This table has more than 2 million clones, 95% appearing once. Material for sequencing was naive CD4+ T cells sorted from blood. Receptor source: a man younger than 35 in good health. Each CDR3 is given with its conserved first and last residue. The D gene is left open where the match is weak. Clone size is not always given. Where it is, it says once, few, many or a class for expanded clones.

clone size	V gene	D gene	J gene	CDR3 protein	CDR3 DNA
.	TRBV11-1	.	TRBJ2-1	CASSLGWGSSYNEQFF	TGTGCCAGCAGCTTAGGGTGGGGAAGCTCCTACAATGAGCAGTTCTTC
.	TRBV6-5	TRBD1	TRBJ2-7	CASYGRDRGQYEQYF	TGTGCCAGCTATGGCCGGGACAGGGGGCAATACGAGCAGTACTTC
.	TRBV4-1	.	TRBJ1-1	CASSQAGLGTEAFF	TGCGCCAGCAGCCAAGCCGGGCTCGGCACTGAAGCTTTCTTT
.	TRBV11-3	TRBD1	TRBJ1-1	CASSRDRVNTEAFF	TGTGCCAGCAGCCGGGACAGGGTGAACACTGAAGCTTTCTTT
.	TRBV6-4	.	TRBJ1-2	CASRDPILAGKAF	TGTGCCAGCAGGGATCCAATCCTCGCGGGGAAGGCCTTC
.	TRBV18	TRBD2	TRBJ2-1	CASSPPGLAAEQFF	TGTGCCAGCTCACCACCGGGACTAGCGGCTGAGCAGTTCTTC
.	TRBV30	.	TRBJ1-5	CAWSATGNQPQHF	TGTGCCTGGAGTGCGACGGGGAATCAGCCCCAGCATTTT
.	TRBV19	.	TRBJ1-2	CASSIDSDGPYGYTF	TGTGCCAGTAGTATAGATTCCGACGGACCCTATGGCTACACCTTC
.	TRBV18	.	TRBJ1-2	CASSPPGSNYGYTF	TGTGCCAGCTCACCACCGGGGTCTAACTATGGCTACACCTTC
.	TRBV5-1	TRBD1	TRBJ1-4	CASSPQGGEKLFF	TGCGCCAGCAGCCCCCAGGGGGGTGAAAAACTGTTTTTT
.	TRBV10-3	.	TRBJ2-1	CATSEGAGDDEQFF	TGTGCCACCAGCGAGGGGGCGGGAGACGACGAGCAGTTCTTC
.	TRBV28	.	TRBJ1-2	CASSSEGGEGGYTF	TGTGCCAGCAGCTCCGAGGGGGGTGAGGGTGGCTACACCTTC
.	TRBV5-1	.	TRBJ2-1	CASSLEVNSYNEQFF	TGCGCCAGCAGCTTGGAGGTCAACTCCTACAATGAGCAGTTCTTC
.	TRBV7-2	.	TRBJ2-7	CASSLGLAESYEQYF	TGTGCCAGCAGCTTAGGGCTAGCAGAATCCTACGAGCAGTACTTC
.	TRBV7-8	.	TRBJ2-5	CASRASGVFQETQYF	TGTGCCAGCAGAGCATCCGGGGTCTTCCAAGAGACCCAGTACTTC
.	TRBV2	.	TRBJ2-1	CASSGESGNEQFF	TGTGCCAGCAGTGGGGAGTCCGGCAATGAGCAGTTCTTC
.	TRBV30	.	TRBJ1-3	CASSRGNSGNTIYF	TGTGCCTCTTCCAGGGGAAACTCTGGAAACACCATATATTTT
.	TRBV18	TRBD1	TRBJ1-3	CASSLGTGSSGNTIYF	TGTGCCAGCTCACTAGGGACAGGGAGCTCTGGAAACACCATATATTTT
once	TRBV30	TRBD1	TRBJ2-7	CAWSVWDRVYEQYF	TGTGCCTGGAGTGTGTGGGACAGAGTCTACGAGCAGTACTTC
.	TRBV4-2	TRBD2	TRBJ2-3	CASSLATNAGLAGGHSIRSNF	TGTGCCAGCAGCCTAGCCACGAATGCGGGACTAGCGGGGGGACACTCAATACGCAGTAATTTT
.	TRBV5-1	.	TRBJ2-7	CASSLATPSEQYF	TGCGCCAGCAGCTTGGCTACTCCCAGCGAGCAGTACTTC
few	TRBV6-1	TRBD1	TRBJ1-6	CASRRTGLTPLHF	TGTGCCAGCAGACGGACAGGGCTTACACCCCTCCACTTT
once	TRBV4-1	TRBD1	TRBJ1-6	CASSHRGGGTVNSPLHF	TGCGCCAGCAGCCATCGCGGGGGAGGGACAGTGAATTCACCCCTCCACTTT
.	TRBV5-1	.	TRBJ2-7	CASSPGAPLPAEQYF	TGCGCCAGCAGCCCCGGAGCGCCTCTTCCCGCCGAGCAGTACTTC
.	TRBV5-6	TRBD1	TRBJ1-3	CASSRLDRDSGNTIYF	TGTGCCAGCAGCCGCCTAGACAGGGACTCTGGAAACACCATATATTTT
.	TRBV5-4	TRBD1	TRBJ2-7	CASSSPDRVGHEQYF	TGTGCCAGCAGCTCCCCAGACAGGGTAGGACACGAGCAGTACTTC
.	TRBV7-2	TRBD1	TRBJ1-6	CASSFPHGTGNNSPLHF	TGTGCCAGCAGCTTCCCCCACGGGACAGGGAACAATTCACCCCTCCACTTT
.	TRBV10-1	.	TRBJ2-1	CASSRALNNEQFF	TGCGCCAGCAGCCGGGCGCTGAACAATGAGCAGTTCTTC
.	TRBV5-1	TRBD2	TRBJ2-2	CASTPLGLAVNTGELFF	TGCGCCAGCACCCCCCTGGGACTAGCGGTGAACACCGGGGAGCTGTTTTTT
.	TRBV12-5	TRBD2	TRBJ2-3	CASGLVAKGLAEITDTQYF	TGTGCTAGTGGTTTGGTAGCAAAAGGACTAGCGGAGATCACAGATACGCAGTATTTT
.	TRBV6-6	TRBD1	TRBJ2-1	CASSHGQGSGNEQFF	TGTGCCAGCAGTCATGGACAGGGATCTGGTAATGAGCAGTTCTTC
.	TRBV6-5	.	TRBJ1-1	CASSYLDRNTEAFF	TGTGCCAGCAGTTACCTGGACAGGAACACTGAAGCTTTCTTT
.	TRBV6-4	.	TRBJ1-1	CASSAQANTEAFF	TGTGCCAGCAGTGCTCAGGCGAACACTGAAGCTTTCTTT
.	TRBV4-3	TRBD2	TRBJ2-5	CASSRTGTSGRSQETQYF	TGCGCCAGCAGTCGGACCGGGACTAGCGGGAGGAGCCAAGAGACCCAGTACTTC
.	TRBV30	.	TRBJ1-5	CAWSVYENQPQHF	TGTGCCTGGAGTGTATACGAGAATCAGCCCCAGCATTTT
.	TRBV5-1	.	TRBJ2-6	CASSDAGPGANVLTF	TGCGCCAGCAGCGACGCGGGCCCTGGGGCCAACGTCCTGACTTTC
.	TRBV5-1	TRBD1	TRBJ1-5	CASSLGQGWGQPQHF	TGCGCCAGCAGCCTCGGACAGGGTTGGGGTCAGCCCCAGCATTTT
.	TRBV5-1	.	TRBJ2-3	CASSLVGQVGTDTQYF	TGCGCCAGCAGCTTGGTAGGGCAGGTGGGAACAGATACGCAGTATTTT
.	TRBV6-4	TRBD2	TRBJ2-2	CASSFGLAVGYELFF	TGTGCCAGCAGTTTCGGACTAGCGGTCGGTTATGAGCTGTTTTTT
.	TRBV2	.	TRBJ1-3	CASSPGQTPSGNTIYF	TGTGCCAGCAGTCCGGGGCAGACCCCCTCTGGAAACACCATATATTTT
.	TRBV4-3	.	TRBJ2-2	CASSQVLVGGIDAGELFF	TGCGCCAGCAGCCAAGTCCTTGTGGGGGGAATTGACGCCGGGGAGCTGTTTTTT
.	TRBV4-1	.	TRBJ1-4	CASRRGVSTNEKLFF	TGCGCCAGCCGCAGGGGCGTGTCAACTAATGAAAAACTGTTTTTT
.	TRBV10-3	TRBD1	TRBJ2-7	CAISESDRGSVDEQYF	TGTGCCATCAGTGAGTCGGACAGGGGGTCTGTAGACGAGCAGTACTTC
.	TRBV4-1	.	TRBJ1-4	CASSQEGLRGEKLFF	TGCGCCAGCAGCCAAGAGGGTCTCAGGGGTGAAAAACTGTTTTTT
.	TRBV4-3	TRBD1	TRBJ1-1	CASSQVSRQGKWPHEAFF	TGCGCCAGCAGCCAAGTTTCCCGACAGGGGAAATGGCCCCATGAAGCTTTCTTT